This TCR beta chain was observed in a study of control samples from healthy donors and cancer patients. The count of this clone is one. The data were produced by immunoSEQ multiplex PCR, yet TCRdb's version contains in-frame clones alone and is incomplete. Of 100,000 to 150,000 clones in the sample, 92% were seen once. The germline CDR1 and CDR2 sequences are SGHTA and FQGNSA. The CDR3 is made up of 16 amino acids. J gave up 2 bases and V 4 bases, and 11 bases lay outside the gene matches. The sequenced sample was blood. The chain links TRBV7-2 to TRBJ2-7, with 7 nucleotides matching TRBD1. The sequence was collected from a woman aged 50 to 60 in good health. Here the CDR3 DNA reads TGTGCCAGCAGCTATAAGGCAGGGGGACACCCCTACGAGCAGTACTTC. Translating gives CASSYKAGGHPYEQYF.